This TCR beta chain was captured by sequencing in a study of type 1 regulatory T cells. TCRdb reprocessed the reads with MiXCR, giving one entry per CDR3 protein. The profile shows tens of thousands of distinct CDR3 sequences, around 20% of them singletons. V was clipped by 1 base and J by 6 bases; unmatched bases: 10. The CDR3 sequence is 15 residues long. CDR1 and CDR2 from the germline V gene are SGHRS and YFSETQ. This clonotype was recorded at least ten times. Its specificity is not known. Study-level results: Compared with non-Tr1 cells, Tr1 cells showed a narrower TCR repertoire.

This receptor was identified in a human donor in good health. Specimen: cultured type 1 regulatory T (Tr1) cells, either the whole culture or a sorted fraction (not recorded which). The rearrangement uses TRBV5-1 and TRBJ2-7; TRBD2 aligns across 7 bases. The chain's CDR3 is CASSLNGEGGSEQYF. The CDR3 nucleotides read TGCGCCAGCAGCTTGAACGGGGAGGGCGGATCCGAGCAGTACTTC.